This passage covers 19 T cell receptor beta chains from one sample sequenced in a study of T cell changes during pregnancy in multiple sclerosis. Profiled with immunoSEQ multiplex PCR; TCRdb holds only in-frame clones, not every one. This sample has tens of thousands of clones, with just under 95% found just once. The sequenced sample was peripheral blood, obtained in the second trimester of pregnancy. The source of these receptors is a female donor with multiple sclerosis, enrolled in a pregnancy study.

The rearrangement uses TRBV7-3 and TRBJ1-2; tentative D call: TRBD1 (5 bases). The V and J ends lost 5 bases and 3 bases respectively, with 13 bases between them. The CDR3 consists of 14 residues. The germline CDR1 and CDR2 sequences are SGHTA and FQGTGA. The CDR3 loop reads CASSRLGGDYGYTF. CDR3 nucleotides: TGTGCCAGCAGCCGTTTGGGAGGGGACTATGGCTACACCTTC. The entire variable domain, with the rest obtained from reference TRBV7-3 and TRBJ1-2, is as follows: GAGVSQTPSNKVTEKGKYVELRCDPISGHTALYWYRQSLGQGPEFLIYFQGTGAADDSGLPNDRFFAVRPEGSVSTLKIQRTERGDSAVYLCASSRLGGDYGYTFGSGTRLTVV.

The genes are TRBV30 and TRBJ2-7; D possibly corresponds to TRBD2 (5 bases). The CDR3 is 16 amino acids. CDR1 GTSNPN and CDR2 SVGIG come from the germline V gene (reference sequence). Between the trimmed V and J ends, which lost 2 bases and 5 bases, there was a span of 22 bases. Here the CDR3 reads CAWSTRGGVFIDEQYF. The CDR3 nucleotides are TGTGCCTGGAGTACACGAGGAGGAGTATTCATCGACGAGCAGTACTTC. Full variable domain (missing parts from reference TRBV30 and TRBJ2-7): SQTIHQWPATLVQPVGSPLSLECTVEGTSNPNLYWYRQAAGRGLQLLFYSVGIGQISSEVPQNLSASRPQDRQFILSSKKLLLSDSGFYLCAWSTRGGVFIDEQYFGPGTRLTVT.

The chain uses TRBV19 and TRBJ2-3; 7 bases align to TRBD1. The CDR3 spans 16 residues. From germline, CDR1 is LNHDA and CDR2 SQIVND (reference sequence). With V trimmed by 6 bases and J by 1 base, 10 bases remained unmatched. CDR3 DNA: TGTGCCAGTAGCACCAGGGGGAGTTTTGGCACAGATACGCAGTATTTT. It yields the protein CASSTRGSFGTDTQYF.

This chain joins TRBV9 and TRBJ2-7, with D possibly matching TRBD1 (6 bases). The CDR3 loop spans 15 amino acids. Germline CDR1 is SGDLS and CDR2 is YYNGEE. V shed 3 bases and J shed 3 bases, with 16 bases lying between them. The CDR3 nucleotides read TGTGCCAGCAGCGAACAAGAAACAGGGTACTACGAGCAGTACTTC. Protein product: CASSEQETGYYEQYF.

V usage is TRBV19 and J usage is TRBJ1-4, with D uncertain. V lost 5 bases and J 0 bases, leaving 13 bases between the germline ends. The CDR3 totals 16 residues. The germline CDR1 and CDR2 sequences are LNHDA and SQIVND (reference sequence). The CDR3 loop reads CASSLLRGSTNEKLFF. The DNA for the CDR3 is TGTGCCAGTAGTCTCCTCCGCGGCTCAACTAATGAAAAACTGTTTTTT.

CDR3 nucleotides: TGTGCCAGCAGCTCCCCTCCGGGACAGGGAGAGACCCAGTACTTC. Its translation is CASSSPPGQGETQYF. V gene TRBV7-2 combines with J gene TRBJ2-5, with TRBD1 matching over 9 bases. With 4 bases clipped from V and 4 bases from J, the junction kept 7 bases outside the gene matches. Per the germline V gene, CDR1 is SGHTA and CDR2 is FQGNSA. CDR3 length equals 15 residues.

CDR3 residues: CASGRAGGGETQYF. CDR3 bases: TGTGCCAGCGGACGTGCAGGGGGAGGCGAGACCCAGTACTTC. This chain connects TRBV27 to TRBJ2-5, with D tentatively TRBD1 (7 bases). Trimming shortened V by 8 bases and J by 5 bases, and 18 bases separated the two germline ends. This CDR3 region has 14 residues. Germline assignment: CDR1 MNHEY and CDR2 SMNVEV (reference sequence).

The rearrangement joins TRBV4-3 to TRBJ2-3; D gene ambiguous. The CDR3 contains 16 residues. Germline-derived CDR1 and CDR2 are LGHNA and YSLEER. The germline V and J ends were trimmed by 4 bases and 1 base, with 15 bases remaining between them. CDR3 DNA sequence: TGCGCCAGCAGCCCCGCGTATGGAGATGGCACAGATACGCAGTATTTT. Translated: CASSPAYGDGTDTQYF.

This chain connects TRBV2 to TRBJ2-1; 13 bases line up with TRBD2. This CDR3 has 15 residues. The germline V gene has CDR1 SNHLY and CDR2 FYNNEI. V was clipped by 7 bases and J by 3 bases; unmatched bases: 3. For the CDR3, the DNA is TGTGCCAGCACTGGACTAGCGGGAGTCTACAATGAGCAGTTCTTC. It translates to CASTGLAGVYNEQFF.

This clone was recorded only once. The same CDR3 is also encoded by other DNA sequences in this sample. V is TRBV19 and J is TRBJ2-5; the D gene is possibly TRBD2 (5 bases). The CDR3 spans 13 residues. CDR1 is LNHDA, CDR2 SQIVND, per germline (reference sequence). The germline V and J ends were trimmed by 0 bases and 5 bases, with 7 bases remaining between them. For the CDR3, the DNA is TGTGCCAGTAGTATAGACGGGGAGGAGACCCAGTACTTC. It specifies CASSIDGEETQYF.

J is TRBJ2-1 and V is TRBV6-1; perhaps TRBD1 as D (6 bases). Germline V gene sequence: CDR1 MNHNS, CDR2 SASEGT. V lost 10 bases to trimming and J lost 0 bases, with 13 bases between them. This CDR3 spans 14 amino acids. CDR3 bases: TGTGCCACCAACCGGGACAACTCCTACAATGAGCAGTTCTTC. Its protein product is CATNRDNSYNEQFF.

DNA of the CDR3: TGTGCCAGCAGCCCCCCCCCGTCTGGAAACACCATATATTTT. Its protein product is CASSPPPSGNTIYF. This chain uses TRBV11-3 with TRBJ1-3, with unresolved D. The CDR3 contains 14 residues. Germline values: CDR1 SGHNT, CDR2 YENEEA. Trimming pared 5 bases from V and 1 base from J, leaving 9 bases between. The full variable domain, rest sourced from reference TRBV11-3 and TRBJ1-3, is EAGVVQSPRYKIIEKKQPVAFWCNPISGHNTLYWYLQNLGQGPELLIRYENEEAVDDSQLPKDRFSAERLKGVDSTLKIQPAELGDSAVYLCASSPPPSGNTIYFGEGSWLTVV.

J is TRBJ2-3 and V is TRBV6-1; the match to TRBD2 covers 7 bases. V shed 0 bases and J 0 bases; nucleotides not matched to a gene: 0. Germline CDR1 reads MNHNS; CDR2 reads SASEGT. CDR3 size: 15 residues. The CDR3 region has the DNA TGTGCCAGCAGTGAAGCTAGCGGGAGCACAGATACGCAGTATTTT. Encoded protein: CASSEASGSTDTQYF.

The chain combines TRBV5-6 with TRBJ1-2; D unresolved. Trimming stripped 3 bases from V and 0 bases from J, with 12 bases between. There are 15 residues in the CDR3. In germline, CDR1 is SGHDT, CDR2 YYEEEE. In nucleotides, the CDR3 is TGTGCCAGCAGCTCCGGACTTGACTCTAACTATGGCTACACCTTC. Translation: CASSSGLDSNYGYTF.

The V call is TRBV7-9, the J call TRBJ1-1, with 7 bases that match TRBD1. Looked up from germline, CDR1 is SEHNR and CDR2 is FQNEAQ (reference sequence). The V gene end was trimmed by 3 bases and the J gene end by 0 bases; junction bases not matched to a gene: 1. There are 14 residues in the CDR3. The CDR3 coding sequence is TGTGCCAGCAGCTTCGGACAGGTGAACACTGAAGCTTTCTTT. Translating gives CASSFGQVNTEAFF.

This chain links TRBV7-2 with TRBJ2-6, with D perhaps TRBD2 (5 bases). The CDR3 loop spans 14 amino acids. CDR1 and CDR2 from the germline V gene are SGHTA and FQGNSA. V dropped 6 bases and J dropped 6 bases, with 12 bases sitting between them. Here the CDR3 DNA reads TGTGCCAGCAGGGAGACTACCGCGGCCAACGTCCTGACTTTC. As protein: CASRETTAANVLTF.

The rearrangement uses TRBV19 and TRBJ2-1, with TRBD2 identical over 7 bases. This CDR3 has 17 residues. V shed 3 bases and J 5 bases; nucleotides not matched to a gene: 13. Germline CDR1 is LNHDA and CDR2 is SQIVND (reference sequence). The CDR3 DNA reads as TGTGCCAGTAGTATTAAGGCGGGAGCTTTCATACACAATGAGCAGTTCTTC. Its protein product is CASSIKAGAFIHNEQFF.

V gene TRBV19 combines with J gene TRBJ1-4, with 9 bases matching TRBD1. CDR3 size: 15 residues. Losses at the gene ends were 5 bases for V and 7 bases for J; bases not matched to a gene: 8. The germline CDR1 and CDR2 sequences are LNHDA and SQIVND (reference sequence). CDR3 protein: CASSVPGQGREKLFF. The CDR3 nucleotides read TGTGCCAGTAGTGTTCCGGGACAGGGACGTGAAAAACTGTTTTTT.

In the case of this clone: A read error may account for a junction end that differs from germline. This sequence joins TRBV7-7 and TRBJ2-1; 11 bases align to TRBD2. This CDR3 region has 15 residues. The germline V gene encodes CDR1 SSHAT and CDR2 FNYEAQ (reference sequence). CDR3 amino acids: CASSLGTSGVNEQFF. In nucleotides, the CDR3 is TGTGCTAGCAGCTTAGGGACTAGCGGAGTCAATGAGCAGTTCTTC. Filled out from reference TRBV7-7 and TRBJ2-1, the complete variable domain reads GAGVSQSPRYKVTKRGQDVTLRCDPISSHATLYWYQQALGQGPEFLTYFNYEAQPDKSGLPSDRFSAERPEGSISTLTIQRTEQRDSAMYRCASSLGTSGVNEQFFGPGTRLTVL.